This TCR beta chain was captured in a study of Ad26.COV2.S vaccination and SARS-CoV-2 variants. The table came from immunoSEQ multiplex PCR; TCRdb's copy has only in-frame clones and leaves some out. The data contain around 380,000 clones, more than 85% of them seen just once; the ten biggest clones take up 3% to 4.5%. Treatment specified: roughly 20 received Ad26.COV2.S at low or high dose, single or two shots; about five received placebo; per-sample allocation not given. Samples analyzed were those drawn on day 63 after the first vaccine or placebo injection. The CDR3 consists of 16 residues. The germline CDR1 and CDR2 sequences are SGHRS and YFSETQ. V was cut by 3 bases and J by 0 bases, with 16 bases left in between.

The input for sequencing was peripheral blood, taken in a trial of Ad26.COV2.S vaccine versus placebo. The chain has TRBV5-1 and TRBJ2-7; no clear D. The clonotype was recovered from a person aged 18 to 59 who received the Ad26.COV2.S COVID-19 vaccine or a placebo. The CDR3 bases are TGCGCCAGCAGCTCCAATCGTGGTCTCAACTCCTACGAGCAGTACTTC. This gives the protein CASSSNRGLNSYEQYF.